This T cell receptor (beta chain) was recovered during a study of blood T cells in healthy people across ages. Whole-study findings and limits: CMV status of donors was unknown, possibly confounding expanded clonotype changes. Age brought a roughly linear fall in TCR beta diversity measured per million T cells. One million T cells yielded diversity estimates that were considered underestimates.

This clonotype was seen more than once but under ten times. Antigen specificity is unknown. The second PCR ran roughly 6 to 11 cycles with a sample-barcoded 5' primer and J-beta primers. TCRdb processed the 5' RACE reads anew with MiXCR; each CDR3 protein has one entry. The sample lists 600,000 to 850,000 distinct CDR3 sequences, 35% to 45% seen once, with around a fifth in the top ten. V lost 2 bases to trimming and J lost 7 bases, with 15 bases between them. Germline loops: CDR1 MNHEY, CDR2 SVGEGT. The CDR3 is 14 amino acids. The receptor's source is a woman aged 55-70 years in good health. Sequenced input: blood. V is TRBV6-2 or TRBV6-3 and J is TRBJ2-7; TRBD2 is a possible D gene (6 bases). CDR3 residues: CASSYPSPAGEQYF. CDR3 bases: TGTGCCAGCAGTTACCCGTCACCGGCGGGGGAGCAGTACTTC.